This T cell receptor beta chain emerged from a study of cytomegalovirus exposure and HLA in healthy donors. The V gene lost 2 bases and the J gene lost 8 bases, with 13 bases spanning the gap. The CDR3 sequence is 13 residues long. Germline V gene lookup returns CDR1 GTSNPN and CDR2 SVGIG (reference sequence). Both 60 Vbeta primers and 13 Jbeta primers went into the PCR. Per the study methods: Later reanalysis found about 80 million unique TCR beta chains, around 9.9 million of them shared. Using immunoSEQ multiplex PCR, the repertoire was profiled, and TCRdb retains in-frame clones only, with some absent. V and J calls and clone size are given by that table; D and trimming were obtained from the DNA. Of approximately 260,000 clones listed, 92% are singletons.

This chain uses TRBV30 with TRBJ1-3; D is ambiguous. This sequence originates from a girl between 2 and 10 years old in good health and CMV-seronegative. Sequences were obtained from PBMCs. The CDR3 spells CAWSYIWRDTIYF. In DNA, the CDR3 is TGTGCCTGGAGTTATATCTGGAGGGACACCATATATTTT.